Below are 30 T cell receptor beta chains sequenced from a single sample in a study of cytomegalovirus exposure and HLA in healthy donors. The primer mix had 60 Vbeta and 13 Jbeta primers. Libraries were prepared by immunoSEQ multiplex PCR; TCRdb keeps only in-frame clonotypes and omits some of them. Among roughly 130,000 clones listed, 70% to 80% were seen once. The sample was PBMCs. The receptor source for this set is a female donor in good health and CMV-seronegative.

The V gene is TRBV7-2, the J gene TRBJ1-2; D is unresolved. The V end was cut by 2 bases, the J end by 4 bases, with 8 bases between. CDR3 size: 13 residues. Germline V gives CDR1 SGHTA, CDR2 FQGNSA. The CDR3 spells CASSLNGFYGYTF. The CDR3 DNA is TGTGCCAGCAGCTTAAACGGGTTCTATGGCTACACCTTC.

The rearrangement joins TRBV15 to TRBJ2-3; 7 nucleotides align to TRBD2. Germline V gives CDR1 LNHNV, CDR2 YYDKDF (reference sequence). V lost 5 bases, J lost 5 bases, and 7 bases stayed unmatched. This CDR3 has 14 amino acids. The CDR3 protein is CATSGGLGRDTQYF. For the CDR3, the DNA is TGTGCCACCAGCGGTGGACTAGGCAGAGATACGCAGTATTTT. Full variable domain (missing parts from reference TRBV15 and TRBJ2-3): DAMVIQNPRYQVTQFGKPVTLSCSQTLNHNVMYWYQQKSSQAPKLLFHYYDKDFNNEADTPDNFQSRRPNTSFCFLDIRSPGLGDTAMYLCATSGGLGRDTQYFGPGTRLTVL.

The gene calls are TRBV11-3 and TRBJ1-4; 7 bases agree with TRBD1. Germline values: CDR1 SGHNT, CDR2 YENEEA. The CDR3 loop spans 14 amino acids. Trimming at V came to 5 bases and at J to 4 bases, leaving 4 bases not matched to a gene. Written as DNA, the CDR3 is TGTGCCAGCAGCCGGGACAGATATAATGAAAAACTGTTTTTT. It yields the protein CASSRDRYNEKLFF.

The J gene is TRBJ2-7, the V gene TRBV5-6; the match to TRBD1 covers 10 bases. The ends lost 4 bases at V and 6 bases at J; junction bases unmatched: 10. The CDR3 spans 15 residues. Germline values: CDR1 SGHDT, CDR2 YYEEEE. CDR3 bases: TGTGCCAGCAGCGCTACCGGGACAGGGGTAAGCGAGCAGTACTTC. This codes for CASSATGTGVSEQYF.

The chain uses TRBV13 and TRBJ2-7, with 7 bases matching TRBD2. There are 15 residues in the CDR3. J was trimmed by 2 bases and V by 0 bases; bases with no gene match: 4. CDR1 PRHDT and CDR2 FYEKMQ come from the germline V gene (reference sequence). CDR3 amino acids: CASSLGLGTTYEQYF. The CDR3 nucleotides read TGTGCCAGCAGCTTAGGTCTAGGGACTACCTACGAGCAGTACTTC.

V usage is TRBV7-6 and J usage is TRBJ2-3; no clear D. The V end was cut by 5 bases, the J end by 4 bases, with 13 bases between. The CDR3 length is 14 residues. Germline-derived CDR1 and CDR2 are SGHVS and FNYEAQ. CDR3 coding DNA: TGTGCCAGCAGCACAGACCCCTATTCAGATACGCAGTATTTT. This encodes CASSTDPYSDTQYF.

The chain employs TRBV28 and TRBJ2-7; 12 nucleotides match TRBD2. The V segment lost 6 bases and the J segment 3 bases; nucleotides outside the gene matches: 3. Germline V gene sequence: CDR1 MDHEN, CDR2 SYDVKM. CDR3 size: 14 residues. CDR3 sequence reads: CASRTSGGRYEQYF. CDR3 DNA sequence: TGTGCCAGCAGAACTAGCGGGGGGCGCTACGAGCAGTACTTC.

Turning to this clone: Sequence at one end of the junction differs from germline and may be a read error. This sequence joins TRBV29-1 and TRBJ1-2; a weak D match, TRBD1 (5 bases). CDR1 is SQVTM and CDR2 is ANQGSEA in the germline V gene. The CDR3 runs 12 residues. The DNA of the CDR3 is TGCAGCGCTCGCGGGACGGACTATGGCTACCCCTTC. Translating it yields CSARGTDYGYPF.

This chain links TRBV27 with TRBJ1-5; no firm D call. The CDR3 has 13 residues. V gave up 4 bases and J gave up 3 bases, with 7 bases separating them. Germline-derived CDR1 and CDR2 are MNHEY and SMNVEV (reference sequence). The CDR3 here is CASSSTDNQPQHF. For the CDR3, the DNA is TGTGCCAGCAGTTCTACAGACAATCAGCCCCAGCATTTT.

The chain uses TRBV19 and TRBJ2-7, with D tentatively TRBD2 (6 bases). With 5 bases removed from V and 4 bases from J, the gap between germline ends came to 12 bases. Germline CDR1 reads LNHDA; CDR2 reads SQIVND (reference sequence). The CDR3 length is 13 residues. The CDR3 loop is CASSVDGGYEQYF. The CDR3 DNA reads TGTGCCAGTAGTGTTGACGGAGGGTACGAGCAGTACTTC.

This chain links TRBV7-9 with TRBJ1-1; 11 bases map to TRBD1. Germline values: CDR1 SEHNR, CDR2 FQNEAQ (reference sequence). This CDR3 region has 15 residues. V was pared by 6 bases and J by 11 bases, with 14 bases of the junction left unmatched. CDR3 sequence: CASSPPGQGAFGAFF. The CDR3 DNA is TGTGCCAGCAGTCCCCCCGGACAGGGGGCCTTTGGGGCTTTCTTT.

The chain recombines TRBV15 with TRBJ2-3, with 10 bases lining up with TRBD2. Trimming took 5 bases from V and 0 from J; bases not matched to a gene: 2. The germline gives CDR1 LNHNV, CDR2 YYDKDF (reference sequence). CDR3 size: 15 residues. The CDR3 coding sequence is TGTGCCACCAGCCAAGCGGGGGGGAGCACAGATACGCAGTATTTT. Translating it yields CATSQAGGSTDTQYF.

This clone was counted between two and nine times. The chain links TRBV2 to TRBJ1-5; D is unclear. The V gene's germline CDR1 is SNHLY and CDR2 FYNNEI. V was pared by 7 bases and J by 7 bases, with 14 bases between. CDR3 length: 13 residues. This CDR3 reads CASKAAEVQPQHF. The CDR3 coding sequence is TGTGCCAGCAAGGCGGCAGAGGTCCAGCCCCAGCATTTT.

The chain has TRBV9 and TRBJ2-4, with D perhaps TRBD1 (6 bases). Germline loops: CDR1 SGDLS, CDR2 YYNGEE. The CDR3 covers 16 residues. Trimming cost V 3 bases and J 8 bases, with 21 bases left between them. The CDR3 sequence: CASSAAQGTVGDIQYF. The DNA of the CDR3 is TGTGCCAGCAGCGCGGCACAGGGAACTGTGGGAGACATTCAGTACTTC.

The chain recombines TRBV27 with TRBJ1-1; D is unclear. The CDR3 covers 13 residues. The V end lost 0 bases, the J end lost 7 bases, and 9 bases lay between the germline ends. Germline assignment: CDR1 MNHEY and CDR2 SMNVEV (reference sequence). The CDR3 reads CASSLSRESEAFF. The CDR3 region has the DNA TGTGCCAGCAGTTTATCTCGGGAGAGTGAAGCTTTCTTT.

The chain uses TRBV7-8 and TRBJ2-4; the D gene is possibly TRBD1 (5 bases). Per the germline V gene, CDR1 is SGHVS and CDR2 is FQNEAQ. V was clipped by 4 bases and J by 0 bases, with 25 bases between them. The CDR3 covers 20 residues. The CDR3 nucleotides are TGTGCCAGCAGCTCTCATAGGGGAAGAAGACCGGCTAAAGCCAAAAACATTCAGTACTTC. Translation gives CASSSHRGRRPAKAKNIQYF.

CDR3 amino acids: CASSIRRMNTEAFF. As DNA, the CDR3 is TGTGCCAGTAGTATCCGCAGGATGAACACTGAAGCTTTCTTT. The gene calls are TRBV19 and TRBJ1-1; D gene ambiguous. The ends were cut back, 3 bases at V and 0 bases at J, with 8 bases in the middle. Germline-derived CDR1 and CDR2 are LNHDA and SQIVND (reference sequence). This CDR3 has 14 amino acids.

The J gene is TRBJ2-5, the V gene TRBV4-1, with 9 bases that match TRBD2. This CDR3 has 14 residues. The trim removed 4 bases at V and 8 bases at J, leaving 8 bases unmatched. CDR1 and CDR2 (germline): MGHRA, YSYEKL. CDR3 DNA: TGCGCCAGCAGCCGCCCCGGGACTAGCCGTACCCAGTACTTC. Protein sequence: CASSRPGTSRTQYF.

The chain carries TRBV11-3 and TRBJ2-2; TRBD2 is a possible D gene (7 bases). The CDR3 totals 16 residues. V lost 2 bases, J lost 3 bases, and 13 bases lay in between. The germline gives CDR1 SGHNT, CDR2 YENEEA. As DNA, the CDR3 is TGTGCCAGCAGCTTACGTGCGGGGGCGGACACCGGGGAGCTGTTTTTT. Protein: CASSLRAGADTGELFF.

This chain joins TRBV7-3 and TRBJ2-5, with 8 nucleotides matching TRBD2. In germline, CDR1 is SGHTA, CDR2 FQGTGA. J lost 5 bases, V lost 2 bases, and 7 bases had no gene match. This CDR3 has 15 residues. In DNA, the CDR3 is TGTGCCAGCAGCTTACTTAGCGGGGATTGGGAGACCCAGTACTTC. Translating it yields CASSLLSGDWETQYF.

The V call is TRBV7-2, the J call TRBJ1-2; the match to TRBD1 covers 7 bases. The germline V gene encodes CDR1 SGHTA and CDR2 FQGNSA. J gave up 3 bases and V 5 bases, and 6 bases lay outside the gene matches. This CDR3 contains 14 residues. Written as DNA, the CDR3 is TGTGCCAGCAGCACAGGGGACGTCGACTATGGCTACACCTTC. Protein product: CASSTGDVDYGYTF.

Comment on this clone: The CDR3 ends on some other residue instead of the conserved phenylalanine or tryptophan, so this is likely a read error. This rearrangement joins TRBV27 to TRBJ1-1; D not resolved. The germline V gene encodes CDR1 MNHEY and CDR2 SMNVEV (reference sequence). The V end was cut by 4 bases, the J end by 5 bases, with 20 bases between. The CDR3 sequence is 16 residues long. The chain's CDR3 is CASSSISKVWATEAFL. CDR3 sequence (DNA): TGTGCCAGCAGTTCTATTTCCAAGGTATGGGCAACTGAAGCTTTCCTT.

This sequence joins TRBV12-5 and TRBJ2-7; D remains unclear. From germline, CDR1 is LGHNT and CDR2 FRNRAP. CDR3 size: 12 residues. With 3 bases removed from V and 3 bases from J, the gap between germline ends came to 6 bases. The CDR3 DNA reads TGTGCTAGTGGTTTACAGAGCTACGAGCAGTACTTC. This gives the protein CASGLQSYEQYF. The variable domain in full, with the rest retrieved from reference TRBV12-5 and TRBJ2-7, is DARVTQTPRHKVTEMGQEVTMRCQPILGHNTVFWYRQTMMQGLELLAYFRNRAPLDDSGMPKDRFSAEMPDATLATLKIQPSEPRDSAVYFCASGLQSYEQYFGPGTRLTVT.

The V call is TRBV4-3, the J call TRBJ1-6; D is unresolved. Trimming removed 0 bases from V and 8 bases from J, with 17 bases in between. Looked up from germline, CDR1 is LGHNA and CDR2 is YSLEER. The CDR3 contains 17 residues. The CDR3 bases are TGCGCCAGCAGCCAAGATATGGAGGCCTTCTCATATTCACCCCTCCACTTT. The encoded protein is CASSQDMEAFSYSPLHF.

The genes are TRBV6-1 and TRBJ2-7, with TRBD1 as a possible D gene (5 bases). Germline V lookup: CDR1 MNHNS, CDR2 SASEGT. The CDR3 is 13 amino acids. The V gene lost 9 bases and the J gene lost 3 bases, with 15 bases spanning the gap. The CDR3 here is CASTGSPGYEQYF. CDR3 nucleotides: TGTGCCAGTACAGGATCGCCAGGCTACGAGCAGTACTTC.

The chain links TRBV6-6 to TRBJ2-1, with TRBD2 identical over 7 bases. Germline V gene data show CDR1 as MNHNY and CDR2 as SVGAGI (reference sequence). With 6 bases clipped from V and 1 base from J, the junction kept 9 bases outside the gene matches. The CDR3 runs to 16 residues. The CDR3 reads CASRPGLVSSYNEQFF. In nucleotides, the CDR3 is TGTGCCAGCAGACCCGGACTAGTTTCGTCCTACAATGAGCAGTTCTTC.

The gene calls are TRBV30 and TRBJ2-1, with 8 positions matching TRBD1. Trimming cost V 3 bases and J 9 bases; bases outside gene matches: 7. The CDR3 loop spans 13 amino acids. Germline V gene data show CDR1 as GTSNPN and CDR2 as SVGIG (reference sequence). The CDR3 DNA follows: TGTGCCTGGAGGGGAGGACAGGGACGTGAGCAGTTCTTC. Translation gives CAWRGGQGREQFF.

The chain has TRBV11-3 and TRBJ1-2, with 9 bases matching TRBD1. Germline CDR1 and CDR2: SGHNT and YENEEA. With V trimmed by 4 bases and J by 6 bases, 0 bases remained unmatched. This CDR3 region has 12 residues. CDR3 sequence (DNA): TGTGCCAGCAGCTGGACAGGGGATGGCTACACCTTC. Translation gives CASSWTGDGYTF.

This chain connects TRBV9 to TRBJ2-1, with a possible D match to TRBD2 (5 bases). This CDR3 is built from 15 residues. Trimming took off 0 bases at V and 1 base at J, with 8 bases between the two ends. Germline CDR1 and CDR2: SGDLS and YYNGEE. In DNA form, the CDR3 reads TGTGCCAGCAGCGTAGTGGCGGGTTCCTACAATGAGCAGTTCTTC. It yields the protein CASSVVAGSYNEQFF.

This clone showed up just a few times. J is TRBJ1-1 and V is TRBV7-6; D perhaps matches TRBD1 (5 bases). This CDR3 region has 13 residues. Germline V lookup: CDR1 SGHVS, CDR2 FNYEAQ. V was trimmed by 9 bases and J by 1 base, leaving 12 bases between them. In DNA, the CDR3 is TGTGCCAGTGGGATAGGGGCGAACACTGAAGCTTTCTTT. This translates into CASGIGANTEAFF. The complete variable domain, with remaining parts taken from reference TRBV7-6 and TRBJ1-1, reads GAGVSQSPRYKVTKRGQDVALRCDPISGHVSLYWYRQALGQGPEFLTYFNYEAQQDKSGLPNDRFSAERPEGSISTLTIQRTEQRDSAMYRCASGIGANTEAFFGQGTRLTVV.